This T cell receptor beta chain was observed in a study of regulatory T cells in long-lasting Graves disease. Time point reported: persistent/refractory GD, antithyroid drugs over 5 years with positive TRAb. PBMCs provided the RNA from which the TCR library was made. Under American Thyroid Association guidelines, Graves' disease was diagnosed. CDR1 and CDR2 from the germline V gene are WNHNN and SYGVQD (reference sequence). The CDR3 runs to 13 residues. Trimming shortened V by 2 bases and J by 7 bases, and 6 bases separated the two germline ends. Library construction for TCR beta used iRepertoire HTBI primers and Arm-PCR of CDR3 regions. MiXCR, applied by TCRdb to the multiplex PCR reads, yields one record per CDR3 protein. The sample includes approximately 690,000 distinct CDR3 sequences, 30% of them seen just once.

The rearrangement joins TRBV10-1 to TRBJ1-6; D not resolved. Specimen: peripheral blood mononuclear cells (PBMCs), collected when the disease was refractory, from a patient treated with antithyroid drugs. This TCR came from a female donor with Graves disease. CDR3 DNA sequence: TGCGCCAGCAGTGAGGACGTCAATTCACCCCTCCACTTT. The encoded protein is CASSEDVNSPLHF.